This is a list of T cell receptor beta chains from one sample in a study of T cell changes during pregnancy in multiple sclerosis. Clones were read by immunoSEQ multiplex PCR, and TCRdb kept only the in-frame ones, dropping some. The sample shows about 24,000 clones, roughly 80% of them seen only once. The sample consisted of CD8+ T cells from peripheral blood mononuclear cells, taken in the first trimester of pregnancy. The receptors derive from a female donor in good health, enrolled as a control in a pregnancy study. CDR3s include the opening cysteine and the closing phenylalanine or tryptophan. Fields, in order: V gene, J gene, D gene, clone size, CDR3 protein, CDR3 DNA. The D gene is left open where the match is weak. A row's size may be missing; if present it is once, few, many or a size class.

>TRBV5-6|TRBJ1-3|.|.
CASSFMGDGNTIYF
TGTGCCAGCAGCTTTATGGGAGACGGAAACACCATATATTTT
>TRBV7-2|TRBJ1-3|.|once
CASSLGGDTIYF
TGTGCCAGCAGCTTAGGGGGGGACACCATATATTTT
>TRBV9|TRBJ2-1|TRBD2|.
CASSVGGGRLDNEQFF
TGTGCCAGCAGCGTAGGGGGCGGGAGGCTGGACAATGAGCAGTTCTTC
>TRBV4-3|TRBJ1-5|TRBD1|.
CASSRDRGGNQPQHF
TGCGCCAGCAGCCGGGACAGGGGAGGTAATCAGCCCCAGCATTTT
>TRBV27|TRBJ1-1|TRBD1|medium-sized
CASKTGVTEAFF
TGTGCCAGCAAGACAGGGGTCACTGAAGCTTTCTTT
>TRBV23-1|TRBJ1-2|.|.
CASSQSWRASGPYGYTF
TGCGCCAGCAGTCAATCCTGGCGGGCTTCCGGTCCCTATGGCTACACCTTC
>TRBV19|TRBJ2-3|TRBD2|.
CASSRPAGETDTQYF
TGTGCCAGTAGTAGGCCAGCGGGAGAGACAGATACGCAGTATTTT
>TRBV10-3|TRBJ1-2|TRBD1|.
CAISDPGTGARRDGYTF
TGTGCCATCAGTGATCCCGGGACAGGGGCTCGTCGCGATGGCTACACCTTC
>TRBV5-5|TRBJ1-5|TRBD1|few
CASSLQGNQPQHF
TGTGCCAGCAGCCTACAGGGGAATCAGCCCCAGCATTTT
>TRBV13|TRBJ2-3|TRBD1|.
CASTGTGLTDTQYF
TGTGCCAGCACGGGGACAGGACTCACAGATACGCAGTATTTT
>TRBV27|TRBJ1-4|.|once
CASSADRPSLNEKLFF
TGTGCCAGCAGCGCAGACAGGCCCAGCCTTAATGAAAAACTGTTTTTT
>TRBV9|TRBJ1-1|TRBD1|.
CASSVGDRVTEAFF
TGTGCCAGCAGCGTAGGAGACAGGGTAACTGAAGCTTTCTTT
>TRBV5-1|TRBJ1-2|.|.
CASSPPVRGRRRGYGYTF
TGCGCCAGCAGCCCACCTGTCCGTGGGAGGCGCCGTGGCTATGGCTACACCTTC
>TRBV15|TRBJ2-6|.|.
CATSPRDYSGANVLTF
TGTGCCACCAGTCCCCGGGATTACTCTGGGGCCAACGTCCTGACTTTC
>TRBV7-9|TRBJ1-2|.|.
CASSLGSGDGYTF
TGTGCCAGCAGCTTAGGGTCAGGGGACGGCTACACCTTC
>TRBV6-1|TRBJ2-1|TRBD2|.
CASSAGRLAGLNEQFF
TGTGCCAGCAGTGCGGGTCGACTAGCGGGATTGAATGAGCAGTTCTTC
>TRBV6-6|TRBJ2-7|.|.
CATGSSYEQYF
TGTGCCACCGGGAGCTCCTACGAGCAGTACTTC
>TRBV6-1|TRBJ2-5|.|.
CASSEDMGAQETQYF
TGTGCCAGCAGTGAAGATATGGGGGCTCAAGAGACCCAGTACTTC
>TRBV7-9|TRBJ2-1|TRBD2|.
CASRPQNQREGGEQFF
TGTGCCAGCAGACCTCAGAACCAGCGGGAGGGGGGTGAGCAGTTCTTC
>TRBV6-1|TRBJ2-1|TRBD2|.
CASSQVGAGPSSYNEQFF
TGTGCCAGCAGTCAAGTAGGAGCGGGGCCAAGCTCCTACAATGAGCAGTTCTTC
>TRBV7-9|TRBJ1-2|TRBD1|.
CASSFRDLGGTGSNYGYTF
TGTGCCAGCAGCTTCCGGGACCTAGGGGGGACAGGCTCTAACTATGGCTACACCTTC
>TRBV6-1|TRBJ2-2|TRBD1|few
CATGQGMDTGELFF
TGTGCCACTGGACAGGGTATGGACACCGGGGAGCTGTTTTTT
>TRBV18|TRBJ2-7|TRBD1|.
CASSPQRDRGSYEQYF
TGTGCCAGCTCACCACAGCGGGACAGGGGATCCTACGAGCAGTACTTC
>TRBV7-3|TRBJ1-6|.|.
CASSFLASEVFGNSPLHF
TGTGCCAGCAGCTTTCTGGCCTCGGAGGTGTTCGGCAATTCACCCCTCCACTTT
>TRBV6-4|TRBJ2-3|.|many
CASSDSSTGTDTQYF
TGTGCCAGCAGTGACTCGTCTACCGGCACAGATACGCAGTATTTT
>TRBV7-9|TRBJ1-1|TRBD1|.
CASSSPNRGLGLNTEAFF
TGTGCCAGCAGCTCCCCCAACAGGGGGCTGGGGCTGAACACTGAAGCTTTCTTT
>TRBV4-2|TRBJ2-2|TRBD2|medium-sized
CASSREREGAGELFF
TGTGCCAGCAGCCGCGAGCGGGAGGGGGCCGGGGAGCTGTTTTTT
>TRBV28|TRBJ2-7|.|.
CASSLFGQGDFYEQYF
TGTGCCAGCAGTTTGTTTGGGCAGGGGGACTTCTACGAGCAGTACTTC
>TRBV4-3|TRBJ2-7|TRBD1|.
CASSQRVRGPYEQYF
TGCGCCAGCAGCCAACGCGTCAGGGGGCCCTACGAGCAGTACTTC
>TRBV5-1|TRBJ2-1|TRBD2|.
CASSLEGLDLDEQFF
TGCGCCAGCAGCTTGGAGGGACTAGACTTGGATGAGCAGTTCTTC
>TRBV9|TRBJ1-2|TRBD1|.
CASSAGDRTIGGYTF
TGTGCCAGCAGCGCGGGGGACAGGACTATAGGGGGCTACACCTTC
>TRBV6-1|TRBJ2-1|.|.
CASSERDESNEQFF
TGTGCCAGCAGTGAGCGGGATGAGAGCAATGAGCAGTTCTTC
>TRBV27|TRBJ1-2|.|.
CASSSSSLASGYTF
TGTGCCAGCAGTTCATCCAGCCTGGCTAGCGGCTACACCTTC
>TRBV9|TRBJ1-2|.|.
CASSVGSYGYTF
TGTGCCAGCAGCGTAGGGAGCTATGGCTACACCTTC
>TRBV6-6|TRBJ1-1|.|once
CASSFTGNTEAFF
TGTGCCAGCAGTTTTACAGGAAACACTGAAGCTTTCTTT